Following are 9 T cell receptor beta chains from one sample sequenced in a study of blood T cell repertoires in COVID-19 (dated by TCRdb to about 2020). The library relied on the immunoSEQ multiplex PCR assay. The table comes from immuneACCESS by way of TCRdb, which keeps in-frame sequences with V and J called. Part of the clones is missing from these tables; in studies checked, under half for an unresolved V gene and the rest for unknown reasons. This sample comprises over 250,000 clones, around nine tenths of them detected only once. The ten largest clones add up to approximately 2.6% of the sample. Sequencing was performed on PBMCs or T cells enriched from blood (not recorded which). The receptor source for this set is a woman between 18 and 30 years old who had recovered from COVID-19.

Only a few counts were recorded for this clone. V usage is TRBV2 and J usage is TRBJ1-4; 8 bases are shared with TRBD1. Germline loops: CDR1 SNHLY, CDR2 FYNNEI. The CDR3 is 17 amino acids. V was clipped by 4 bases and J by 4 bases; unmatched bases: 11. This CDR3 reads CASSGRDRPFGNEKLFF. The CDR3 DNA follows: TGTGCCAGCAGTGGCCGGGACAGGCCCTTCGGTAATGAAAAACTGTTTTTT.

V usage is TRBV4-3 and J usage is TRBJ1-1, with D tentatively TRBD1 (6 bases). With 4 bases removed from V and 2 bases from J, the gap between germline ends came to 11 bases. CDR1 and CDR2 (germline): LGHNA, YSLEER. The CDR3 length is 14 residues. In DNA form, the CDR3 reads TGCGCCAGCAGCCGACGGACAGCCAACACTGAAGCTTTCTTT. It translates to CASSRRTANTEAFF.

The V call is TRBV30, the J call TRBJ1-1; D ambiguous. The V end lost 0 bases, the J end lost 5 bases, and 7 bases lay between the germline ends. CDR3 size: 12 residues. The germline CDR1 and CDR2 sequences are GTSNPN and SVGIG (reference sequence). The chain's CDR3 is CAWSVLETEAFF. The CDR3, as DNA: TGTGCCTGGAGTGTACTTGAGACTGAAGCTTTCTTT.

J is TRBJ2-7 and V is TRBV6-6, with D possibly matching TRBD1 (6 bases). Germline V gives CDR1 MNHNY, CDR2 SVGAGI (reference sequence). Trimming stripped 7 bases from V and 0 bases from J, with 13 bases between. The CDR3 is made up of 14 amino acids. The CDR3, as DNA: TGTGCCAGCAATCCCCGGGACAACTCCTACGAGCAGTACTTC. Amino acids: CASNPRDNSYEQYF.

The chain links TRBV7-7 to TRBJ2-2, with 9 bases aligning to TRBD1. The germline V gene encodes CDR1 SSHAT and CDR2 FNYEAQ (reference sequence). There are 15 residues in the CDR3. The V and J ends lost 5 bases and 3 bases, in that order; junction bases with no gene match: 4. CDR3 DNA: TGTGCCAGCAGCGCACAGGGGGCGGACACCGGGGAGCTGTTTTTT. Amino acids: CASSAQGADTGELFF. The variable domain in full, with the rest retrieved from reference TRBV7-7 and TRBJ2-2, is GAGVSQSPRYKVTKRGQDVTLRCDPISSHATLYWYQQALGQGPEFLTYFNYEAQPDKSGLPSDRFSAERPEGSISTLTIQRTEQRDSAMYRCASSAQGADTGELFFGEGSRLTVL.

V and J are TRBV15 and TRBJ2-7; D uncertain. There are 13 residues in the CDR3. Trimming shortened V by 0 bases and J by 6 bases, and 9 bases separated the two germline ends. The germline V gene encodes CDR1 LNHNV and CDR2 YYDKDF (reference sequence). For the CDR3, the DNA is TGTGCCACCAGCAGAGATCGAGCGACCGAGCAGTACTTC. It translates to CATSRDRATEQYF.

The gene calls are TRBV11-2 and TRBJ1-2; no clear D. The germline gives CDR1 SGHAT, CDR2 FQNNGV. This CDR3 spans 11 amino acids. Trimming took off 1 base at V and 13 bases at J, with 10 bases between the two ends. The CDR3 sequence: CASSLGGGPTF. The CDR3 coding sequence is TGTGCCAGCAGCTTAGGAGGAGGGCCCACCTTC.

The chain links TRBV2 to TRBJ1-2; TRBD1 matches at 8 bases. The J segment lost 2 bases and the V segment lost 6 bases, leaving 11 bases of the junction unmatched. Germline CDR1 SNHLY, CDR2 FYNNEI. The CDR3 sequence is 16 residues long. The CDR3 region is CASRERYRGKNYGYTF. The CDR3 DNA sequence: TGTGCCAGCAGAGAGAGGTACAGGGGGAAGAACTATGGCTACACCTTC.

CDR3 in amino acids: CASSPLGQGRTEAFF. CDR3 DNA sequence: TGTGCCAGCAGCCCTCTCGGACAGGGGCGGACTGAAGCTTTCTTT. The chain has TRBV7-9 and TRBJ1-1; 9 bases are shared with TRBD1. Germline CDR1 and CDR2: SEHNR and FQNEAQ (reference sequence). V shed 5 bases, J shed 5 bases, and the junction held 9 bases outside the gene matches. This CDR3 has 15 residues.